This TCR beta chain is drawn from a study of shared clonotypes between healthy human individuals. Recent acute infections and vaccinations were absent in the healthy HIV-negative adult donors. Splitting of CD4+ cells produced CD45RA+ naive and CD45RA-negative memory subsets. General study results and limits: Generation of non-shared clonotypes was less probable than generation of clonotypes shared by all four donors.

In the sorted-subset replicate PCRs, about 200 ng DNA, tens of thousands of T cell genomes, was used. TCRdb's copy holds only in-frame clones and misses some; the assay was immunoSEQ multiplex PCR. The profile shows about 2 million clones, about 95% of them singletons. The sample holds one count of this clone. Its target is unknown. The sample taken for sequencing was naive CD4+ T cells sorted from blood. Regarding subset: CD45RA+ positively selected. This sequence was found in a young man in good health.

The CDR3 bases are TGTGCCAGCAGCTTTGACCGGAGGAGTTCACCCCTCCACTTT. Its protein product is CASSFDRRSSPLHF. The chain recombines TRBV7-9 with TRBJ1-6; D unresolved. Germline V gives CDR1 SEHNR, CDR2 FQNEAQ (reference sequence). This CDR3 is 14 amino acids long. V shed 3 bases and J shed 9 bases, with 12 bases lying between them.